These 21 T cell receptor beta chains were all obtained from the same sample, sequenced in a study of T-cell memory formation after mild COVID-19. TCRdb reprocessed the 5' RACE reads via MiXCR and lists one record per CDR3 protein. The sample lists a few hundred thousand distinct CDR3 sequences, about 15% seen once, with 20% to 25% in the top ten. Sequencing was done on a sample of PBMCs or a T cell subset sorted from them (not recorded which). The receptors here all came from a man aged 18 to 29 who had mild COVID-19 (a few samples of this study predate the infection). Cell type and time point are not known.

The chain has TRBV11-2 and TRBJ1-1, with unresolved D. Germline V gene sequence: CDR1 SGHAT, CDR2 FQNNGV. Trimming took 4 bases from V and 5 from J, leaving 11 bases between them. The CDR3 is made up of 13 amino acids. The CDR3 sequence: CASSSDVWTEAFF. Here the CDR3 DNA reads TGTGCCAGCAGCTCCGACGTGTGGACTGAAGCTTTCTTT.

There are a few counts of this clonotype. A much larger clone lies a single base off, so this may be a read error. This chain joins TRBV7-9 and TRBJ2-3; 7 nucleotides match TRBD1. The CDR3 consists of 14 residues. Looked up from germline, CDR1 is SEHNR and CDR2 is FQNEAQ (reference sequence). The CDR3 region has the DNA TGTGCCAGCAGCTTGACAGGGAGCATAGATACGCAGTATTTT. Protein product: CASSLTGSIDTQYF. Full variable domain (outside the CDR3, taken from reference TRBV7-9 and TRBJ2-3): DTGVSQNPRHKITKRGQNVTFRCDPISEHNRLYWYRQTLGQGPEFLTYFQNEAQLEKSRLLSDRFSAERPKGSFSTLEIQRTEQGDSAMYLCASSLTGSIDTQYFGPGTRLTVL.

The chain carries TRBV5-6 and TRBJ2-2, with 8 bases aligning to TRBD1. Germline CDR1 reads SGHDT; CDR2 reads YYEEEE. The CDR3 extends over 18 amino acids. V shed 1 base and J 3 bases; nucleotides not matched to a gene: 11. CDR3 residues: CASSLIETTGGYTGELFF. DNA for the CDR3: TGTGCCAGCAGCTTGATTGAGACCACAGGGGGATACACCGGGGAGCTGTTTTTT.

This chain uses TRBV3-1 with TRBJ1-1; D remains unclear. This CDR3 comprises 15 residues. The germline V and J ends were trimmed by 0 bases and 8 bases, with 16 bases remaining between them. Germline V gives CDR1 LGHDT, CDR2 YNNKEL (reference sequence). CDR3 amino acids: CASSQDISRPPEAFF. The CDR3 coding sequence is TGTGCCAGCAGCCAAGATATCAGCCGTCCGCCGGAAGCTTTCTTT. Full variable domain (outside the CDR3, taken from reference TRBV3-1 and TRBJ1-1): DTAVSQTPKYLVTQMGNDKSIKCEQNLGHDTMYWYKQDSKKFLKIMFSYNNKELIINETVPNRFSPKSPDKAHLNLHINSLELGDSAVYFCASSQDISRPPEAFFGQGTRLTVV.

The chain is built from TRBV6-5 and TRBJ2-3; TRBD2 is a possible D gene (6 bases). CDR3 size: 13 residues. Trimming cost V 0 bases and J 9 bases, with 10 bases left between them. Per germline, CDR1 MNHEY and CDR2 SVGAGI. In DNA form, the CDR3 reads TGTGCCAGCAGTTACTCGAGAGGGAGGACGCAGTATTTT. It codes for CASSYSRGRTQYF.

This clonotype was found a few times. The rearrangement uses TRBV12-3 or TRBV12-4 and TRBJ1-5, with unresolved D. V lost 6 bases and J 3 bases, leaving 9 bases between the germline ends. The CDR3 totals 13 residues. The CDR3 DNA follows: TGTGCCAGCAGACAACTAGACAATCAGCCCCAGCATTTT. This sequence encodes CASRQLDNQPQHF.

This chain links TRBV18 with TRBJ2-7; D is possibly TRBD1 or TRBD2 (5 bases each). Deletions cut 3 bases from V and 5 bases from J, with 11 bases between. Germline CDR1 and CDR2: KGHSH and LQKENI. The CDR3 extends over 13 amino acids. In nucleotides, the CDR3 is TGTGCCAGCTCACCCACTGGGACCCACGAGCAGTACGTC. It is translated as CASSPTGTHEQYV.

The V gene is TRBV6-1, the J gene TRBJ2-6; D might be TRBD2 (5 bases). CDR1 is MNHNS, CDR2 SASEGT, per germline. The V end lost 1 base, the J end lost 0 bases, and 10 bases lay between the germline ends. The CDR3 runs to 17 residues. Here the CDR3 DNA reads TGTGCCAGCAGTGAAGGCAGCGACTACTCTGGGGCCAACGTCCTGACTTTC. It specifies CASSEGSDYSGANVLTF.

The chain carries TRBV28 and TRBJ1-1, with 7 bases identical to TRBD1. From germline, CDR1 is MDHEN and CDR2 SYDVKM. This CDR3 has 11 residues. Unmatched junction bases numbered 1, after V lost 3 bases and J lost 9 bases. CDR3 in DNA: TGTGCCAGCAGTTTGACAGGGAAAGCTTTCTTT. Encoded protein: CASSLTGKAFF.

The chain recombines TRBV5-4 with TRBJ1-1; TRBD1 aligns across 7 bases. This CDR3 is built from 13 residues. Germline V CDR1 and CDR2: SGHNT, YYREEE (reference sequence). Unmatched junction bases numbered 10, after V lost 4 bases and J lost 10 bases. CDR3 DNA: TGTGCCAGCAGCCGGGACAGTGCGGGGGGAGCTTTCTTT. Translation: CASSRDSAGGAFF.

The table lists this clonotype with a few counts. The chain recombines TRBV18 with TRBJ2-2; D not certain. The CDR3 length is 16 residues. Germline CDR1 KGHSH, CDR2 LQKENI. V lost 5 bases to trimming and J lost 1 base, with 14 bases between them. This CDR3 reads CASSALGILNTGELFF. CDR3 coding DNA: TGTGCCAGCTCAGCCCTGGGCATACTGAACACCGGGGAGCTGTTTTTT.

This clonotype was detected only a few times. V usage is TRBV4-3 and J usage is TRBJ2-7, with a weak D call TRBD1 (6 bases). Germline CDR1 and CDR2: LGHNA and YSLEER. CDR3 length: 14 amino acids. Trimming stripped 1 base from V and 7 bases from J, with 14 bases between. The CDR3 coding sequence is TGCGCCAGCAGCCAAGTGGGGGCGAAAAGTGAGCAGTACTTC. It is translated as CASSQVGAKSEQYF.

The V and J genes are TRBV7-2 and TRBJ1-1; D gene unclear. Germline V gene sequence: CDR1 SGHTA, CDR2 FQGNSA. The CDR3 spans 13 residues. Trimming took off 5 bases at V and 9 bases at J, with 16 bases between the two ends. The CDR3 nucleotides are TGTGCCAGCAGCCAAACTTCCGGGTCCCAAGCTTTCTTT. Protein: CASSQTSGSQAFF.

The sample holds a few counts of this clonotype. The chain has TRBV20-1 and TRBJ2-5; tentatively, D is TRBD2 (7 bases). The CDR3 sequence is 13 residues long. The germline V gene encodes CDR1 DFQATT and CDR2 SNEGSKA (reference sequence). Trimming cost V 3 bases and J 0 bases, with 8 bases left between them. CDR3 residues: CSASGGHQETQYF. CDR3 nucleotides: TGCAGTGCTAGCGGGGGGCACCAAGAGACCCAGTACTTC.

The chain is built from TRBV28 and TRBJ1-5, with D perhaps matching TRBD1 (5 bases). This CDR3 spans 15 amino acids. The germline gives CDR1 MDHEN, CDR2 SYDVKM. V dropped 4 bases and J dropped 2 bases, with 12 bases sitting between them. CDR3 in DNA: TGTGCCAGCAGTTCAGGGATGGGACGCAATCAGCCCCAGCATTTT. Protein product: CASSSGMGRNQPQHF.

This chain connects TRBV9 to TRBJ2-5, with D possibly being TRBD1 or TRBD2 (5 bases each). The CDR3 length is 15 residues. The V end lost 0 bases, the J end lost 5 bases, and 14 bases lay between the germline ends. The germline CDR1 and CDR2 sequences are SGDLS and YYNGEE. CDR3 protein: CASSVDGWGRETQYF. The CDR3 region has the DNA TGTGCCAGCAGCGTAGATGGGTGGGGACGCGAGACCCAGTACTTC. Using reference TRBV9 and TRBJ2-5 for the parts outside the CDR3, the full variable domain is DSGVTQTPKHLITATGQRVTLRCSPRSGDLSVYWYQQSLDQGLQFLIQYYNGEERAKGNILERFSAQQFPDLHSELNLSSLELGDSALYFCASSVDGWGRETQYFGPGTRLLVL.

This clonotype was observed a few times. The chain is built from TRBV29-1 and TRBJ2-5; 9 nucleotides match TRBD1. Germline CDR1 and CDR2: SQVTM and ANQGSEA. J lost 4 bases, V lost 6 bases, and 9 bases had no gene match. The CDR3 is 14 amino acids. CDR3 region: CSVDLPGQGETQYF. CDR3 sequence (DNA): TGCAGCGTCGACCTCCCGGGACAGGGAGAGACCCAGTACTTC.

In DNA, the CDR3 is TGCAGCGTTGGGACAGGGGGCAATGAAAAACTGTTTTTT. Protein sequence: CSVGTGGNEKLFF. V is TRBV29-1 and J is TRBJ1-4; 11 bases map to TRBD1. The V segment lost 4 bases and the J segment 5 bases; nucleotides outside the gene matches: 0. The CDR3 extends over 13 amino acids. Germline lookup yields CDR1 SQVTM and CDR2 ANQGSEA. Using reference TRBV29-1 and TRBJ1-4 for the parts outside the CDR3, the full variable domain is SAVISQKPSRDICQRGTSLTIQCQVDSQVTMMFWYRQQPGQSLTLIATANQGSEATYESGFVIDKFPISRPNLTFSTLTVSNMSPEDSSIYLCSVGTGGNEKLFFGSGTQLSVL.

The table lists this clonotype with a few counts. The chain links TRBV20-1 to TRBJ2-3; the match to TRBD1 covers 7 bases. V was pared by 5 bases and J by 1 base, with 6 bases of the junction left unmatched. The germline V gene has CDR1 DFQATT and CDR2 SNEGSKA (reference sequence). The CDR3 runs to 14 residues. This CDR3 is CSALTGDGTDTQYF. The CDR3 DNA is TGCAGTGCTCTTACAGGGGACGGCACAGATACGCAGTATTTT.

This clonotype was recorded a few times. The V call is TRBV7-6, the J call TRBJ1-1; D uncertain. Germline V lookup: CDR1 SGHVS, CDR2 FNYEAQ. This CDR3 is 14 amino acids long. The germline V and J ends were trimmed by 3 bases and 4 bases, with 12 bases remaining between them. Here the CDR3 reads CASSFYERGTEAFF. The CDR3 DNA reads TGTGCCAGCAGCTTTTACGAACGCGGCACTGAAGCTTTCTTT.

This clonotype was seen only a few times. CDR3: CASMRLAGERDTQYF. The DNA of the CDR3 is TGTGCCAGTATGAGACTAGCGGGGGAACGGGATACGCAGTATTTT. This chain connects TRBV19 to TRBJ2-3; 12 bases match TRBD2. Germline CDR1 reads LNHDA; CDR2 reads SQIVND (reference sequence). The CDR3 length is 15 residues. After removal of 7 bases from V and 6 bases from J, the junction contained 8 bases not matched to a gene.